The T cell receptor beta chain described here comes from a study of control samples from healthy donors and cancer patients. Only in-frame clones appear in the TCRdb table, and some are missing; sequencing was by immunoSEQ multiplex PCR. This table has about 140,000 clones, 70% to 90% appearing once. This CDR3 comprises 14 residues. CDR1 and CDR2 from the germline V gene are MGHRA and YSYEKL. V gave up 0 bases and J gave up 3 bases, with 7 bases separating them. This receptor was identified in a woman aged 30 to 39 in good health. V usage is TRBV4-1 and J usage is TRBJ2-3, with a possible D match to TRBD2 (6 bases). The sequencing sample was made of blood. CDR3 bases: TGCGCCAGCAGCCAAGATGGGGGGACAGATACGCAGTATTTT. Its protein is CASSQDGGTDTQYF.